Listed here is a single T cell receptor beta chain. The antigen remains undetermined. The entry originates in a study of blood T cells in healthy people across ages. Study-level points and caveats: It was held that the diversity estimates obtained from one million T cells were underestimates.

It was with a sample-barcoded 5' primer and a J-beta primer mix that a second PCR of roughly 7 to 12 cycles was run. From the 5' RACE reads, TCRdb called clonotypes with MiXCR, one entry per CDR3 protein. The sample has around 1,700,000 distinct CDR3 sequences; approximately 28% are singletons. V lost 4 bases, J lost 9 bases, and 5 bases stayed unmatched. The CDR3 is 12 amino acids. The sample was blood. The clonotype originates from a young woman in good health. J is TRBJ1-2 and V is TRBV12-3 or TRBV12-4, with TRBD1 matching over 7 bases. The CDR3 is CASSWGDSSYTF. The CDR3 nucleotides read TGTGCCAGCAGTTGGGGGGACAGTAGCTACACCTTC.